This T cell receptor (beta chain) was identified in a study of blood T cell repertoires in COVID-19. Study-level background: Donors in the United States, Italy and Spain gave samples during acute or convalescent COVID-19. PBMCs, B-cell-depleted T cells, or T cells were the source of the cDNA or gDNA that made up the material.

Authors' methods: Amplifying reference gene primers gave estimates of nucleated cell counts. Here immunoSEQ multiplex PCR was the method, and the copy in TCRdb shows in-frame clones only, minus some. V, J and clone size derive from that table, while D and trimming were established from the DNA sequence. The top ten hold more than 40% of the sample, which has about 32,000 clones, more than 80% seen once. V lost 0 bases, J lost 2 bases, and 9 bases stayed unmatched. CDR1 and CDR2 from the germline V gene are LGHNA and YSLEER. CDR3 length: 17 residues. The chain is built from TRBV4-3 and TRBJ1-2; 7 bases are shared with TRBD1. Specimen: peripheral blood. The clonotype comes from a man in his sixties with active or convalescent COVID-19. In DNA, the CDR3 is TGCGCCAGCAGCCAAGACCGCAGGGGGATATTGAACTATGGCTACACCTTC. This codes for CASSQDRRGILNYGYTF.